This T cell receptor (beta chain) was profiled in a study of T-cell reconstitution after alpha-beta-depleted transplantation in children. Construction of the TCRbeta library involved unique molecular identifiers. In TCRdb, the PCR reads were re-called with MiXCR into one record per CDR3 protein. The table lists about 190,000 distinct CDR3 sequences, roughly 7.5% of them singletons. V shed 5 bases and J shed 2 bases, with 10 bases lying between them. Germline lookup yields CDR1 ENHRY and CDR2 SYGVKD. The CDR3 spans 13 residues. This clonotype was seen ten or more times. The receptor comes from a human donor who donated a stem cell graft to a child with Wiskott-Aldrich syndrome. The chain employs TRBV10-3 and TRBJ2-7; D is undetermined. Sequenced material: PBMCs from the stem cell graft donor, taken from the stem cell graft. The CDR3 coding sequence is TGTGCCATCAGTAAGACGGATACCTACGAGCAGTACTTC. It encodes CAISKTDTYEQYF.